The present T cell receptor (beta chain) was sequenced within a study of T-cell memory formation after mild COVID-19. The wider study: Among the donors, TCR clusters were largely specific to each donor. Findings and limits, study-wide: Nothing confirmed that second-wave clones peaking on day 37 were specific for SARS-CoV-2. Mostly located in CM and EM were contracting CD4+ clones, with contracting CD8+ clones located in EMRA.

MiXCR was run by TCRdb on the 5' RACE reads, yielding one entry per CDR3 protein. The sample has roughly 300,000 distinct CDR3 sequences, roughly 8.2% seen once. About this clonotype: As yet, its antigen is unknown.

This TCR derives from a young man who had mild COVID-19 (a few samples of this study predate the infection). Cell type and time point are not known. Input material: PBMCs or a T cell subset sorted from them (not recorded which).

CDR3 amino acids: CASSLGSRNTIYF. The CDR3 DNA reads TGTGCCAGCAGCTTGGGGTCGAGGAACACCATATATTTT. This chain links TRBV11-2 with TRBJ1-3; D gene unclear. The germline V gene encodes CDR1 SGHAT and CDR2 FQNNGV. The CDR3 is 13 amino acids. V dropped 3 bases and J dropped 7 bases, with 10 bases sitting between them. The entire variable domain, with the rest obtained from reference TRBV11-2 and TRBJ1-3, is as follows: EAGVAQSPRYKIIEKRQSVAFWCNPISGHATLYWYQQILGQGPKLLIQFQNNGVVDDSQLPKDRFSAERLKGVDSTLKIQPAKLEDSAVYLCASSLGSRNTIYFGEGSWLTVV.